This TCR beta chain was sequenced for a study of T cell clusters in autoimmune cytopenias. TRB was amplified by touch-down multiplex PCR, primer pools A and B combined. For each CDR3 protein, TCRdb gives one entry from its re-call of the multiplex PCR reads, without DNA. The sample has about 9,500 distinct CDR3 sequences. CDR1 is SGHTA and CDR2 is FQGNSA in the germline V gene. The CDR3 covers 15 residues. A note on this clonotype: The antigen is not known.

General observations from the study: Compared with active autoimmune hepatitis patients, healthy donors showed about 3.2-fold more exclusive TRB clusters. The T cell clusters came from computational analysis alone and lack functional validation. TRB repertoire shifts in secondary cytopenia and chronic lymphocytic leukemia mostly reflected lymphoma, not autoimmunity.

TRB was amplified from about 270 ng of peripheral blood genomic DNA per sample. Sequencing used peripheral blood. The chain combines TRBV7-2 with TRBJ1-1; checking the TCRdb D call of TRBD1 is not possible without DNA. The receptor was derived from a human donor with an autoimmune cytopenia or autoimmune hepatitis (not recorded which). CDR3 amino acids: CASSPPGTRVTEAFF.